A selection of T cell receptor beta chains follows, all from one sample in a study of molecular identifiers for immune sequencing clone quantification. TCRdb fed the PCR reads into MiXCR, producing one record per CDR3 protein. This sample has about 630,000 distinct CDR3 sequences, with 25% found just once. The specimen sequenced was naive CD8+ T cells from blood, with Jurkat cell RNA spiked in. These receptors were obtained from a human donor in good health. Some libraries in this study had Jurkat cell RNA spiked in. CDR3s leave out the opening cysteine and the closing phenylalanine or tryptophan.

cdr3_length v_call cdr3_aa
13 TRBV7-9 ASSSTGDSNYGYT
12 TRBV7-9 ASSPNGAYTEAF
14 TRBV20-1 SARGTSGMFRYEQY
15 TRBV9 ASSVGWGQGHGDEQF
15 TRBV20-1 SATRDQLAEYADTQY
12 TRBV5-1 ARPPGQSSDTQY
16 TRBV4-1 ASSQIPPLAGGGDTQY
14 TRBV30 AWSAETSGRGWAQY
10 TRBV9 ASGGGVDTQY
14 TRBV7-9 ASSSDYRGRGTEAF
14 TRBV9 ASSPPTPQDKGTQY
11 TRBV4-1 ASSHNRGREQY
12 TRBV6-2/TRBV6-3 ASSTPFQRDTQY
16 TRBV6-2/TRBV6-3 ASSYNFLQGLAKNIQY
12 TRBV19 AGRDQGLDQPQH
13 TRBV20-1 SARDMGEWRTEAF
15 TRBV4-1 ASSQYSGASSLSPLH
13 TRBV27 ASSFTGESNQPQH
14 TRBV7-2 ASSLQAGGDPYGYT
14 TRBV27 ASRQNWGMAHYERY
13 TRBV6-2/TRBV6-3 ASSNPPTGEREQF
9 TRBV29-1 SVDGGSEAF
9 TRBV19 ASIRAGELF
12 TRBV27 ASSLVGAPGELF
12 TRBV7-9 ASSLEGLPYEQY